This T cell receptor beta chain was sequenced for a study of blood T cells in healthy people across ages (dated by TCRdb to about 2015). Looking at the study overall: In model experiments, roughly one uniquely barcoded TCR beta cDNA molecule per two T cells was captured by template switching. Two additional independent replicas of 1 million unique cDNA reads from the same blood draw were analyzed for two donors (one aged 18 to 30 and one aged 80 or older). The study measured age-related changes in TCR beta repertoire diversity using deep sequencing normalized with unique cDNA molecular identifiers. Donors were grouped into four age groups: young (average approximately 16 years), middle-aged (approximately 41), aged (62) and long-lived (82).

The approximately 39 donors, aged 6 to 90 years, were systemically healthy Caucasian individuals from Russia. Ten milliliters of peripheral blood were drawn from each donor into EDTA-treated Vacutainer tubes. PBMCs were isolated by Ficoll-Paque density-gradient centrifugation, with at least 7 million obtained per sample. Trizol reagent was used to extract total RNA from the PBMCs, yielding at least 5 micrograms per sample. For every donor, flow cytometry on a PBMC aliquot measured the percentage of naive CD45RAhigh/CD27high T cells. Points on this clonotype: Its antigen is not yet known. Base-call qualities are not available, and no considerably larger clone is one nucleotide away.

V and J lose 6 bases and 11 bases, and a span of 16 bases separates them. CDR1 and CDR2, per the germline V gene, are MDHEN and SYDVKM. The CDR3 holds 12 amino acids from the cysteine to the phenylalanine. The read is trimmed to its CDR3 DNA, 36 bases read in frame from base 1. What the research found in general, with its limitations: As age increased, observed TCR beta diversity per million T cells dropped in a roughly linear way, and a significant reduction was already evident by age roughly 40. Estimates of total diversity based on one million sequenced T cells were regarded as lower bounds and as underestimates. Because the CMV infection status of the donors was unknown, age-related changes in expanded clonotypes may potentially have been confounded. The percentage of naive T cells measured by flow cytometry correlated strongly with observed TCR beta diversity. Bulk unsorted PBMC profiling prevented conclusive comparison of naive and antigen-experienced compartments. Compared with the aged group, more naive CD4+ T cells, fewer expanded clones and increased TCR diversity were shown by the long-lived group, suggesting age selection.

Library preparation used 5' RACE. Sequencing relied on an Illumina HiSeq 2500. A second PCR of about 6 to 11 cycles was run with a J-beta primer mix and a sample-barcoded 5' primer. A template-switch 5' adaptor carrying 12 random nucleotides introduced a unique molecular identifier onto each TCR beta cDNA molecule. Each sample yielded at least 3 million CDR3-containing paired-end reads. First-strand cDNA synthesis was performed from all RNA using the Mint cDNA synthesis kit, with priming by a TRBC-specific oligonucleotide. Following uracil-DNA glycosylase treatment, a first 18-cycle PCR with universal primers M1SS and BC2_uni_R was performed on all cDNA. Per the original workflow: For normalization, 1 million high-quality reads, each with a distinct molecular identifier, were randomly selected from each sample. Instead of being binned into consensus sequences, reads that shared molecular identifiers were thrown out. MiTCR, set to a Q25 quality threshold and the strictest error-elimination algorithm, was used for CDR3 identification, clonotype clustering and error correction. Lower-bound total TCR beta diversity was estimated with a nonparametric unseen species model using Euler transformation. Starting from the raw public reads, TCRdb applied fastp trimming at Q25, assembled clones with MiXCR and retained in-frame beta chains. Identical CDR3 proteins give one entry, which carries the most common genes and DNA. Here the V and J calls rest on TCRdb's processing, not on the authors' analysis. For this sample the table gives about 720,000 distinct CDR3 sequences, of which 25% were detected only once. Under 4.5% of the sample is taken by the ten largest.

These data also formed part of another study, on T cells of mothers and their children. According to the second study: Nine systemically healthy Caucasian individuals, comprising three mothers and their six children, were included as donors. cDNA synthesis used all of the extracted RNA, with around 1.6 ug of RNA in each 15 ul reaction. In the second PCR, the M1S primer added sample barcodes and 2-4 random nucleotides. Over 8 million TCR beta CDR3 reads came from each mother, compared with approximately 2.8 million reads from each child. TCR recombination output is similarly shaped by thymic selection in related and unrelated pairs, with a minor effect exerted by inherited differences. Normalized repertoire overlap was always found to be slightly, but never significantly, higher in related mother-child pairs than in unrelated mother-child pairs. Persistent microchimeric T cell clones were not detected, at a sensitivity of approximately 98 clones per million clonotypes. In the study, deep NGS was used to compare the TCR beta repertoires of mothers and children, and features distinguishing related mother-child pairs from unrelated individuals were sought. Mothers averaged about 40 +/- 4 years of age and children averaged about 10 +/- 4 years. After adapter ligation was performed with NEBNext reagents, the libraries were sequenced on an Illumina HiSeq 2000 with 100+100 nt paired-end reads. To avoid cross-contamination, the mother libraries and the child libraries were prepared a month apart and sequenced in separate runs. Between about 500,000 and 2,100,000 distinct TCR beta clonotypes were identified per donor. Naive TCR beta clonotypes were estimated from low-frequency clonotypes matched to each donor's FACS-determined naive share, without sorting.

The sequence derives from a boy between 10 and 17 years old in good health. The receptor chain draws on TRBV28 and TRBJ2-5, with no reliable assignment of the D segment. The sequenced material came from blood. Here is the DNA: TGTGCCAGCAGAAAGCCATATCTAGAGCAGTACTTC. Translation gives CASRKPYLEQYF.